The clone carrying this T cell receptor beta chain was detected once. Its matching antigen is unknown. Those who donated, Caucasian adults without exception, all lived in Nashville, Tennessee. Researchers reported that CD8 memory united CD45RO+ cells with CCR7-negative CD45RA+ TemRA cells. In the authors' workflow: ImmunoSEQ sequences covered only the junction and lacked quality scores; filtering therefore differed. TCRdb's copy holds only in-frame clones and misses some; the assay was immunoSEQ multiplex PCR. D and trimming were read from the DNA, whereas the V and J calls and clone size are those reported in that table. Of just over 95,000 clones in the sample, 67% were seen once. The record originates from a study of shared clonotypes between healthy human individuals. Findings and limits, study-wide: Of the naive CD4 clonotypes, approximately 5% were shared across several donors.

V was clipped by 2 bases and J by 3 bases, with 8 bases between them. The CDR3 covers 14 residues. Per germline, CDR1 MNHEY and CDR2 SMNVEV (reference sequence). The rearrangement uses TRBV27 and TRBJ1-5; D remains ambiguous. This TCR came from a man between 25 and 39 years old in good health. Sequencing was carried out using memory CD8+ T cells sorted from blood. Sample subset: CD45RO+ cells pooled with CCR7-negative TemRA cells. CDR3 bases: TGTGCCAGCAGTTTACCCGGGATCAATCAGCCCCAGCATTTT. Protein sequence: CASSLPGINQPQHF.